The 11 T cell receptor beta chains below all came from one sample that was sequenced in a study of cytomegalovirus exposure and HLA in healthy donors. Amplification used 60 Vbeta primers and 13 Jbeta primers. Only in-frame clones appear in the TCRdb table, and some are missing; sequencing was by immunoSEQ multiplex PCR. The sample has under 110,000 clones; roughly four fifths are singletons. Sequencing used PBMCs. These receptors were taken from a woman in her fifties or sixties in good health and CMV-seropositive.

The chain is built from TRBV5-6 and TRBJ1-2; D is undetermined. V was cut by 1 base and J by 1 base, with 11 bases left in between. The length of the CDR3 is 15 residues. CDR1 is SGHDT and CDR2 is YYEEEE in the germline V gene. For the CDR3, the DNA is TGTGCCAGCAGCTTGTTTACACAGCTTAACTATGGCTACACCTTC. Its translation: CASSLFTQLNYGYTF.

This chain uses TRBV7-2 with TRBJ1-4; possible D gene TRBD1, 5 bases. Germline CDR1 reads SGHTA; CDR2 reads FQGNSA. The CDR3 is 15 amino acids. The germline V and J ends were trimmed by 2 bases and 6 bases, with 13 bases remaining between them. The CDR3: CASSLSGVVYEKLFF. As DNA, the CDR3 is TGTGCCAGCAGCTTATCGGGGGTAGTATATGAAAAACTGTTTTTT.

This chain links TRBV6-5 with TRBJ1-2; 7 bases map to TRBD1. J was trimmed by 6 bases and V by 5 bases; bases with no gene match: 6. The CDR3 has 13 residues. Germline V gene lookup returns CDR1 MNHEY and CDR2 SVGAGI. The chain's CDR3 is CASSPAGTDGYTF. The CDR3 DNA is TGTGCCAGCAGTCCCGCGGGGACAGATGGCTACACCTTC.

The rearrangement uses TRBV10-2 and TRBJ1-1, with D possibly TRBD1 on 5 matching bases. CDR1 and CDR2 from the germline V gene are WSHSY and SAAADI. The V end lost 3 bases, the J end lost 10 bases, and 15 bases lay between the germline ends. This CDR3 has 13 residues. The CDR3, as DNA: TGCGCCAGCAGTGAAATGACAGCAGCTGTAGCTTTCTTT. This encodes CASSEMTAAVAFF.

This clone was detected once. This chain joins TRBV4-2 and TRBJ1-6; D is ambiguous. The length of the CDR3 is 14 residues. The germline V and J ends were trimmed by 2 bases and 5 bases, with 7 bases remaining between them. CDR1 is LGHNA, CDR2 YNFKEQ, per germline. The chain's CDR3 is CASSQNKNNSPLHF. The DNA for the CDR3 is TGTGCCAGCAGCCAAAACAAGAATAATTCACCCCTCCACTTT.

The chain joins TRBV4-3 to TRBJ2-1; D uncertain. The CDR3 runs to 15 residues. Trimming shortened V by 2 bases and J by 0 bases, and 8 bases separated the two germline ends. Germline V lookup: CDR1 LGHNA, CDR2 YSLEER. CDR3: CASSQLTGSYNEQFF. The DNA of the CDR3 is TGCGCCAGCAGCCAACTAACGGGCTCCTACAATGAGCAGTTCTTC.

The gene calls are TRBV9 and TRBJ1-1; a weak D match, TRBD1 (5 bases). This CDR3 has 14 residues. From germline, CDR1 is SGDLS and CDR2 YYNGEE. V shed 4 bases and J shed 4 bases, with 14 bases lying between them. CDR3: CASSLEGISTEAFF. In DNA form, the CDR3 reads TGTGCCAGCAGCTTGGAGGGGATCTCCACTGAAGCTTTCTTT. Complete variable domain (other parts from reference TRBV9 and TRBJ1-1): DSGVTQTPKHLITATGQRVTLRCSPRSGDLSVYWYQQSLDQGLQFLIQYYNGEERAKGNILERFSAQQFPDLHSELNLSSLELGDSALYFCASSLEGISTEAFFGQGTRLTVV.

The chain links TRBV11-1 to TRBJ2-1; 9 bases are a match to TRBD1. V trimming: 5 bases; J trimming: 3 bases; junction bases outside the gene matches: 5. CDR1 and CDR2 (germline): SGHAT, FQDESV (reference sequence). This CDR3 spans 15 amino acids. The CDR3 DNA sequence: TGTGCCAGCAGCCTAGACAGGGGGATCTACAATGAGCAGTTCTTC. Translated: CASSLDRGIYNEQFF.

In its sample, this clone was seen once. The chain uses TRBV5-1 and TRBJ1-2, with D perhaps matching TRBD1 (5 bases). CDR1 is SGHRS, CDR2 YFSETQ, per germline. V gave up 0 bases and J gave up 4 bases, with 25 bases separating them. CDR3 size: 19 residues. As DNA, the CDR3 is TGCGCCAGCAGCTTGGCCTCCCGCTCTAACCCAGGGTGGGGCTATGGCTACACCTTC. Residues: CASSLASRSNPGWGYGYTF.

The chain combines TRBV5-4 with TRBJ1-3, with a weak D call TRBD1 (6 bases). This CDR3 is 14 amino acids long. The germline CDR1 and CDR2 sequences are SGHNT and YYREEE (reference sequence). V dropped 5 bases and J dropped 4 bases, with 13 bases sitting between them. DNA for the CDR3: TGTGCCAGCAGGTCGCAGGGGTCCGGAAACACCATATATTTT. This encodes CASRSQGSGNTIYF. The whole variable domain, filled in from reference TRBV5-4 and TRBJ1-3, reads ETGVTQSPTHLIKTRGQQVTLRCSSQSGHNTVSWYQQALGQGPQFIFQYYREEENGRGNFPPRFSGLQFPNYSSELNVNALELDDSALYLCASRSQGSGNTIYFGEGSWLTVV.

The rearrangement joins TRBV11-2 to TRBJ2-5; 7 bases match TRBD2. Germline CDR1 reads SGHAT; CDR2 reads FQNNGV. Unmatched junction bases numbered 2, after V lost 0 bases and J lost 7 bases. The CDR3 has 13 amino acids. CDR3 DNA: TGTGCCAGCAGCTTAGATCCTAGCGGGACCCAGTACTTC. Its protein product is CASSLDPSGTQYF.